Below, one T cell receptor beta chain is given with its context. Its antigen is unidentified. Germline V gives CDR1 SQVTM, CDR2 ANQGSEA. The CDR3 runs 15 residues. J was trimmed by 10 bases and V by 2 bases; bases with no gene match: 9. The sample is drawn from a study of OX40 agonist ivuxolimab in advanced cancers. Across the study: Treatment received earlier with anti-PD-1, anti-PD-L1 or anti-CTLA-4 agents was allowed, and approximately 44% had some. In three patients, partial responses were observed, one with hepatocellular carcinoma and two with cutaneous melanoma.

Overall study findings and caveats: Researchers did not determine the expanded peripheral T cells' antigen specificity.

This table comes from immunoSEQ multiplex PCR, and its TCRdb copy is limited to in-frame clones, with some not included. The table lists about 70,000 clones, roughly four fifths of them singletons, with less than 7.5% in the top ten. Sequenced material: CD4+ or CD8+ T cells sorted from blood, taken in a trial of the OX40 agonist ivuxolimab. The V and J genes are TRBV29-1 and TRBJ2-1; 12 bases line up with TRBD2. The TCR was taken from an adult with an advanced solid tumor such as melanoma, head and neck, liver or kidney cancer. The DNA for the CDR3 is TGCAGCGTTGAATCGGCTAGCGGGAGGGCCCGAGAGCAGTTCTTC. Protein sequence: CSVESASGRAREQFF.